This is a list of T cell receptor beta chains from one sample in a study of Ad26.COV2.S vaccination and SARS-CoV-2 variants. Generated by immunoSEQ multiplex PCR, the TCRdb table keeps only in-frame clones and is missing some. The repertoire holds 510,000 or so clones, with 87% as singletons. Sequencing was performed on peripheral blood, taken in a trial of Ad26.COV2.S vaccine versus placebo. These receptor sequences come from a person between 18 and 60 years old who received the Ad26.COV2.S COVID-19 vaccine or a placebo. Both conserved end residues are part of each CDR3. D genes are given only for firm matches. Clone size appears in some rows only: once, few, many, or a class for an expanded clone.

CDR3aa: CASSPARDGNEQFF
CDR3nt: TGTGCCAGCTCACCAGCCAGGGATGGGAATGAGCAGTTCTTC
len: 14
v_gene: TRBV18
d_gene: NA
abundance: NA
j_gene: TRBJ2-1

CDR3aa: CASSQEGGIGYGYTF
CDR3nt: TGTGCCAGCAGCCAAGAAGGGGGGATCGGCTATGGCTACACCTTC
len: 15
v_gene: TRBV3-1/TRBV3-2
d_gene: NA
abundance: once
j_gene: TRBJ1-2

CDR3aa: CATSDLRGGEGVNEQFF
CDR3nt: TGTGCCACCAGTGATTTACGGGGTGGGGAGGGGGTCAATGAGCAGTTCTTC
len: 17
v_gene: TRBV24-1
d_gene: NA
abundance: NA
j_gene: TRBJ2-1

CDR3aa: CASSADPPTNQPQHF
CDR3nt: TGTGCCAGCAGTGCGGACCCACCAACCAATCAGCCCCAGCATTTT
len: 15
v_gene: TRBV28
d_gene: NA
abundance: NA
j_gene: TRBJ1-5

CDR3aa: CASRVQGAYEQYF
CDR3nt: TGTGCCAGCAGGGTCCAGGGGGCGTACGAGCAGTACTTC
len: 13
v_gene: TRBV3-1/TRBV3-2
d_gene: TRBD1
abundance: NA
j_gene: TRBJ2-7

CDR3aa: CASSPVPNNEQFF
CDR3nt: TGTGCCAGCAGTCCCGTGCCCAACAATGAGCAGTTCTTC
len: 13
v_gene: TRBV28
d_gene: NA
abundance: NA
j_gene: TRBJ2-1

CDR3aa: CASSEGYRDRLRYGYTF
CDR3nt: TGTGCCAGCAGTGAAGGGTACCGGGACAGACTACGGTATGGCTACACCTTC
len: 17
v_gene: TRBV6-1
d_gene: TRBD1
abundance: NA
j_gene: TRBJ1-2

CDR3aa: CASMQLPTNNQPQHF
CDR3nt: TGTGCCAGCATGCAACTCCCCACAAACAATCAGCCCCAGCATTTT
len: 15
v_gene: TRBV28
d_gene: NA
abundance: NA
j_gene: TRBJ1-5

CDR3aa: CASSGAPGGTDTQYF
CDR3nt: TGTGCCAGCAGCGGGGCGCCCGGGGGGACAGATACGCAGTATTTT
len: 15
v_gene: TRBV11-3
d_gene: TRBD2
abundance: NA
j_gene: TRBJ2-3

CDR3aa: CASSLPRRSGLAGYNEQFF
CDR3nt: TGTGCCAGCAGCTTACCTAGACGCTCCGGACTAGCGGGGTACAATGAGCAGTTCTTC
len: 19
v_gene: TRBV7-2
d_gene: TRBD2
abundance: NA
j_gene: TRBJ2-1

CDR3aa: CASRETGLNTEAFF
CDR3nt: TGTGCCAGCAGGGAGACAGGGCTGAACACTGAAGCTTTCTTT
len: 14
v_gene: TRBV28
d_gene: TRBD1
abundance: once
j_gene: TRBJ1-1

CDR3aa: CASSMPTGRDNEQFF
CDR3nt: TGTGCCAGTAGTATGCCCACAGGGCGTGACAATGAGCAGTTCTTC
len: 15
v_gene: TRBV19
d_gene: NA
abundance: NA
j_gene: TRBJ2-1

CDR3aa: CATSRGSVSRNQPQHF
CDR3nt: TGTGCCACCAGCAGAGGGTCAGTATCGAGGAATCAGCCCCAGCATTTT
len: 16
v_gene: TRBV15
d_gene: NA
abundance: NA
j_gene: TRBJ1-5

CDR3aa: CASSIDGVLKAFF
CDR3nt: TGTGCCAGTAGTATAGATGGGGTTCTTAAAGCTTTCTTT
len: 13
v_gene: TRBV19
d_gene: NA
abundance: few
j_gene: TRBJ1-1

CDR3aa: CASGLVHKAANTGELFF
CDR3nt: TGTGCTAGTGGTTTGGTACATAAAGCGGCGAACACCGGGGAGCTGTTTTTT
len: 17
v_gene: TRBV12-5
d_gene: NA
abundance: NA
j_gene: TRBJ2-2

CDR3aa: CASSPSGGSSYEQYF
CDR3nt: TGTGCCAGCAGCCCAAGCGGGGGGAGCTCCTACGAGCAGTACTTC
len: 15
v_gene: TRBV9
d_gene: TRBD2
abundance: NA
j_gene: TRBJ2-7

CDR3aa: CSASRVSGYGYTF
CDR3nt: TGCAGTGCTAGTCGGGTGTCGGGATATGGCTACACCTTC
len: 13
v_gene: TRBV20-1
d_gene: NA
abundance: NA
j_gene: TRBJ1-2

CDR3aa: CASSVGHRGASYEQYF
CDR3nt: TGTGCCAGCAGCGTAGGACACAGGGGGGCGTCCTACGAGCAGTACTTC
len: 16
v_gene: TRBV9
d_gene: TRBD1
abundance: NA
j_gene: TRBJ2-7

CDR3aa: CASSLYSRTSRHTNEQFF
CDR3nt: TGTGCCAGCAGTTTATACTCCCGGACTAGTCGACACACGAATGAGCAGTTCTTC
len: 18
v_gene: TRBV27
d_gene: TRBD2
abundance: NA
j_gene: TRBJ2-1

CDR3aa: CASSLMGPGTGELFF
CDR3nt: TGTGCCAGCAGCTTGATGGGGCCCGGCACCGGGGAGCTGTTTTTT
len: 15
v_gene: TRBV5-8
d_gene: NA
abundance: NA
j_gene: TRBJ2-2

CDR3aa: CASSEAPIAKNIQYF
CDR3nt: TGTGCCAGCAGTGAAGCTCCGATAGCCAAAAACATTCAGTACTTC
len: 15
v_gene: TRBV6-1
d_gene: NA
abundance: NA
j_gene: TRBJ2-4

CDR3aa: CASSGTGGSGELFF
CDR3nt: TGTGCCAGCAGTGGGACAGGGGGATCCGGGGAGCTGTTTTTT
len: 14
v_gene: TRBV25-1
d_gene: TRBD1
abundance: once
j_gene: TRBJ2-2

CDR3aa: CASNRQTSTDTQYF
CDR3nt: TGTGCCAGCAACAGACAGACTAGCACAGATACGCAGTATTTT
len: 14
v_gene: TRBV6-6
d_gene: NA
abundance: NA
j_gene: TRBJ2-3

CDR3aa: CASSPPGQLNTEAFF
CDR3nt: TGTGCCAGCTCACCACCCGGACAGCTGAACACTGAAGCTTTCTTT
len: 15
v_gene: TRBV18
d_gene: NA
abundance: NA
j_gene: TRBJ1-1

CDR3aa: CASSLIANYGYTF
CDR3nt: TGTGCCAGCAGTTTAATTGCTAACTATGGCTACACCTTC
len: 13
v_gene: TRBV12-3/TRBV12-4
d_gene: NA
abundance: NA
j_gene: TRBJ1-2

CDR3aa: CASSSRAAKNIQYF
CDR3nt: TGTGCCAGCAGTTCCAGGGCTGCCAAAAACATTCAGTACTTC
len: 14
v_gene: TRBV27
d_gene: NA
abundance: NA
j_gene: TRBJ2-4